The clone carrying this TCR beta chain has only one observation. The data were obtained in a study of graft-versus-host responses after intestinal transplantation. Clones were read by immunoSEQ multiplex PCR, and TCRdb kept only the in-frame ones, dropping some. The sample holds around 16,000 clones; 80% to 90% are singletons and the top ten take around 6.6%. The germline V and J ends were trimmed by 1 base and 8 bases, with 9 bases remaining between them. Germline CDR1 LNHDA, CDR2 SQIVND (reference sequence). The CDR3 spans 13 residues. The rearrangement joins TRBV19 to TRBJ2-1; D is unclear. The sample was bone marrow, taken less than 130 days after intestinal transplantation. The TCR comes from a human patient who received an intestinal transplant, so some T cells may come from the graft donor. The CDR3 DNA is TGTGCCAGTAGTATAGTGGGGTTCGATGAGCAGTTCTTC. Its protein is CASSIVGFDEQFF.